This entry lists 9 T cell receptor beta chains sequenced from one sample in a study of blood T cell repertoires in COVID-19. Measured with immunoSEQ multiplex PCR; TCRdb has only the in-frame clones, and not every one. The table lists about 170,000 clones, around four fifths of them singletons. Source material: peripheral blood. These receptor sequences come from a woman older than 75 with COVID-19, enrolled during active disease.

This clone was seen only once. This sequence joins TRBV10-3 and TRBJ1-5; possible D gene TRBD1, 6 bases. In germline, CDR1 is ENHRY, CDR2 SYGVKD. Trimming pared 6 bases from V and 0 bases from J, leaving 24 bases between. The CDR3 is 19 residues long. In DNA form, the CDR3 reads TGTGCCATCAGCGATTTTATTATAACAGGGAGGGTTAGCAATCAGCCCCAGCATTTT. Translated: CAISDFIITGRVSNQPQHF.

With regard to this clone: A read error is possible here, since a much larger clone lies one base away. The rearrangement joins TRBV5-4 to TRBJ2-3; D call uncertain. The ends were cut back, 3 bases at V and 2 bases at J, with 4 bases in the middle. The V gene's germline CDR1 is SGHNT and CDR2 YYREEE (reference sequence). This CDR3 comprises 12 residues. The CDR3 protein is CASSSNTDTQYF. DNA for the CDR3: TGTGCCAGCAGCTCAAACACAGATACGCAGTATTTT. The full variable domain, its missing parts supplied by reference TRBV5-4 and TRBJ2-3, is ETGVTQSPTHLIKTRGQQVTLRCSSQSGHNTVSWYQQALGQGPQFIFQYYREEENGRGNFPPRFSGLQFPNYSSELNVNALELDDSALYLCASSSNTDTQYFGPGTRLTVL.

The chain's CDR3 is CASSWTGVDEKLFF. Written as DNA, the CDR3 is TGTGCCAGCAGTTGGACAGGGGTTGATGAAAAACTGTTTTTT. The chain employs TRBV27 and TRBJ1-4; 9 bases are shared with TRBD1. The trim removed 4 bases at V and 6 bases at J, leaving 3 bases unmatched. The CDR3 runs 14 residues. The germline V gene has CDR1 MNHEY and CDR2 SMNVEV (reference sequence).

The chain is built from TRBV7-3 and TRBJ2-2; unclear D gene. Between the trimmed V and J ends, which lost 5 bases and 4 bases, there was a span of 8 bases. CDR1 is SGHTA, CDR2 FQGTGA, per germline. The CDR3 has 13 residues. DNA of the CDR3: TGTGCCAGCAGCCCTCTTCCCACCGGGGAGCTGTTTTTT. Translating gives CASSPLPTGELFF.

This clone was detected only once. This chain connects TRBV19 to TRBJ2-1; D unclear. Germline-derived CDR1 and CDR2 are LNHDA and SQIVND (reference sequence). V lost 7 bases and J lost 9, with 16 bases in between. The CDR3 is made up of 13 amino acids. For the CDR3, the DNA is TGTGCCAGTAACCGGTTAGCTGGTGGTGAGCAGTTCTTC. It codes for CASNRLAGGEQFF.

This CDR3 reads CAVGTGTNYGYTF. The DNA of the CDR3 is TGTGCCGTCGGGACAGGGACTAACTATGGCTACACCTTC. This sequence joins TRBV19 and TRBJ1-2; 9 bases align to TRBD1. The CDR3 covers 13 residues. The V segment lost 11 bases and the J segment 0 bases; nucleotides outside the gene matches: 4. Germline V CDR1 and CDR2: LNHDA, SQIVND (reference sequence).

The rearrangement joins TRBV5-1 to TRBJ1-2; D is possibly TRBD1 (5 bases). The CDR3 has 13 amino acids. With 4 bases removed from V and 6 bases from J, the gap between germline ends came to 13 bases. The germline CDR1 and CDR2 sequences are SGHRS and YFSETQ. The CDR3, as DNA: TGCGCCAGCAGCCCGGGACTGTCTGATGGCTACACCTTC. Amino acid sequence: CASSPGLSDGYTF.

The V and J genes are TRBV27 and TRBJ2-1; 10 positions agree with TRBD2. CDR1 is MNHEY, CDR2 SMNVEV, per germline (reference sequence). The CDR3 runs to 13 residues. The ends lost 7 bases at V and 9 bases at J; junction bases unmatched: 6. Written as DNA, the CDR3 is TGTGCCAGCAAGCGGGAGGGCCGAGGTGAGCAGTTCTTC. This translates into CASKREGRGEQFF.

Regarding this clone: This sample includes further DNA sequences coding for the same CDR3. CDR3 in DNA: TGTGCCAGCAGCTTGGCCGGGACCTACGAGCAGTACTTC. It codes for CASSLAGTYEQYF. V usage is TRBV11-2 and J usage is TRBJ2-7; a weak D match, TRBD2 (5 bases). Germline values: CDR1 SGHAT, CDR2 FQNNGV. CDR3 length equals 13 residues. V was trimmed by 3 bases and J by 2 bases, leaving 8 bases between them.